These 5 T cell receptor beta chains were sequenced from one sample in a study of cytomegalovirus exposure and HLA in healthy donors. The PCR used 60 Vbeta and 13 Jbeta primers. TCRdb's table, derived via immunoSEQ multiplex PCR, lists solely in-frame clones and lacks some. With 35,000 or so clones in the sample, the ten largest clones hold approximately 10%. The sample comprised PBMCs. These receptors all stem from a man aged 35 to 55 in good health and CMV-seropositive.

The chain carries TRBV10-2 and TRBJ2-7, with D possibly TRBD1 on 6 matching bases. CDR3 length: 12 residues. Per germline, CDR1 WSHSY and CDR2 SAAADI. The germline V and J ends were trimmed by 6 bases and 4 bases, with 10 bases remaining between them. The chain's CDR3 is CASSGDTYEQYF. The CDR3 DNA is TGCGCCAGCAGCGGGGACACTTACGAGCAGTACTTC.

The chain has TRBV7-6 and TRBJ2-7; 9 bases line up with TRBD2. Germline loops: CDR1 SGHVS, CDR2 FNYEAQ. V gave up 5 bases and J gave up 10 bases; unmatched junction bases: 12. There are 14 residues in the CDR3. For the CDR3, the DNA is TGTGCCAGCAGCCTCGGGGAGCTAGCGGGGCTCCAGTACTTC. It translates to CASSLGELAGLQYF.

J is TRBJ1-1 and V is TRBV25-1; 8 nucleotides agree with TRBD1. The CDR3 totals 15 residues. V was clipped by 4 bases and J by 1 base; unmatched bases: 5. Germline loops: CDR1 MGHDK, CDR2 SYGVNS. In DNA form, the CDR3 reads TGTGCCAGCAGTGTTCTCGGGACAGGGAACACTGAAGCTTTCTTT. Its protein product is CASSVLGTGNTEAFF. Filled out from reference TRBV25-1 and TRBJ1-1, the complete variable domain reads EADIYQTPRYLVIGTGKKITLECSQTMGHDKMYWYQQDPGMELHLIHYSYGVNSTEKGDLSSESTVSRIRTEHFPLTLESARPSHTSQYLCASSVLGTGNTEAFFGQGTRLTVV.

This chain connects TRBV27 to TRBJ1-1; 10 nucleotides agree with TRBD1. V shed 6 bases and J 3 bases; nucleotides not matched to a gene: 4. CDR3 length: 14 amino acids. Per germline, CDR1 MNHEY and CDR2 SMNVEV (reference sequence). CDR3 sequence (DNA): TGTGCCAGCAGCCGACAGGGGGCGCACACTGAAGCTTTCTTT. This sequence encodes CASSRQGAHTEAFF.

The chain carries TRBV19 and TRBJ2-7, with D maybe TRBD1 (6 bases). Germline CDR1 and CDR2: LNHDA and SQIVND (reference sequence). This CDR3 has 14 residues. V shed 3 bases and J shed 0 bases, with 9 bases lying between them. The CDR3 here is CASSMGTPSYEQYF. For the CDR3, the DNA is TGTGCCAGTAGTATGGGGACACCCTCCTACGAGCAGTACTTC.